This T cell receptor beta chain comes out of a study of regulatory T cells in long-lasting Graves disease listed by TCRdb under 2021. At the level of the whole study: Antithyroid drugs had been taken for less than 3 months by newly diagnosed Graves' disease patients. Patients with persistent Graves' disease were compared with patients with newly diagnosed Graves' disease using TCR sequencing and RNA sequencing of peripheral blood. A total of around 35 samples were covered by TCR sequencing, comprising roughly 13 persistent and about 20 newly diagnosed Graves' disease patients. The study took place in China and was registered as a clinical trial.

CDR3 length: 22 amino acids, cysteine to phenylalanine. Of all the DNA, just the CDR3 is kept, 66 bases in frame from base 1. CDR1 and CDR2 (SGHAT, FQNNGV) derive from the germline V gene. Trimming removed 0 bases from V and 6 bases from J; the gene matches leave 22 bases unexplained. Receptor libraries were prepared by multiplex PCR. Data came from an Illumina HiSeq 4000. TCR beta libraries were built with iRepertoire HTBI primers and Arm-PCR amplification of CDR3 regions. Before sequencing, the PCR products went through gel purification. The paper's data handling went like this. Across samples, roughly 60 TRBV and roughly 13 TRBJ segments were identified and used for gene usage analysis of CDR3 amino acid clonotypes. COPE and FqMerger were used to merge the filtered high-quality paired reads into contigs. BLAST was used to align contigs to the IMGT TRBV, TRBD and TRBJ reference genes, and CDR3 was defined following IMGT. Clonotypes above 0.1% frequency were classified as highly expanded clones. Shannon entropy served as the measure of repertoire diversity, while the Gini coefficient captured V-J evenness. Public clonotypes were defined as clonotypes shared by more than one individual. Using fastp trimming at Q25 and MiXCR clonotype assembly, TCRdb reanalyzed the public sequencing data and kept in-frame beta chains. Each entry merges the rows of one CDR3 protein and shows their most common DNA and genes. TCRdb, not the authors, supplied the V and J calls. Across this sample there are over 350,000 distinct CDR3 sequences, with 12% to 15% seen only once. Around a sixth of the sample is taken by the ten largest.

What the work shows at the level of the full study, not this receptor alone: More public clonotypes were shared among persistent patients (roughly 2,900) than among newly diagnosed patients (966). Lower TCR Shannon entropy and fewer highly expanded clones were observed in persistent Graves' disease patients than in newly diagnosed patients, which suggested clonal expansion. The study examined only peripheral blood because the primary lesion, thyroid tissue, could not be accessed. The authors acknowledged the small sample size as a limitation that may reduce accuracy. Only the TCR beta chain was sequenced and analyzed. Persistent disease showed preferential use of TRBV28, TRBJ1-2 and TRBJ2-5, whereas newly diagnosed disease favored TRBV20-1 and TRBJ2-1.

The time point label for this specimen denotes: newly diagnosed GD, antithyroid drugs for less than 3 months. For both TCR sequencing and RNA sequencing, RNA was extracted from PBMCs in TRIzol. Graves' disease was diagnosed according to American Thyroid Association guidelines. The patients came from an endocrinology department in Xi'an, China. Each patient gave about 10 milliliters of peripheral blood, collected in an EDTA anticoagulant tube. Ficoll Paque Plus density gradient separation was used to isolate PBMCs, and no additional T cell sorting was done. An Agilent 2100 Bioanalyzer and agarose gel were used to assess RNA quality, and a NanoDrop 2000 was used to measure RNA concentration. A remark on this clonotype: This clone's antigen is unknown. Base qualities are missing; no much larger clone stands one base away.

These same data were also listed under a study on T cells in Graves' hyperthyroidism and ophthalmopathy. That second publication adds: Stable Graves' hyperthyroidism was defined as the absence of progression to ophthalmopathy over 18 months of follow-up. Hyperthyroidism patients were newly diagnosed, had a disease duration of under 2 months, and were aged 18 to 65 years. Any patient with an uncontrolled infection, another autoimmune disease, pregnancy or lactation was excluded. Diagnoses were established on the basis of clinical symptoms, serum thyroxine and TRAb, thyroid ultrasound, and orbital computed tomography. A first-round RT-PCR of the TCR CDR3 used the HTBI primer set with the Qiagen OneStep RT-PCR kit. Most expanded thyroid clonotypes (frequency above 0.001) were also detected in blood, suggesting blood repertoires may reflect thyroid immune responses. A 13 V-J signature model separated ophthalmopathy from stable hyperthyroidism, with around 91% sensitivity and approximately 81% specificity in cross-validation and 80%/75% in testing. In validation, progression to ophthalmopathy was predicted by the model with approximately 67% sensitivity and roughly 76% specificity, a median of approximately 6.5 months before onset. TCR V-J signatures able to tell the groups apart were searched for in a discovery cohort of 90 to 100 patients, of whom over 40 had Graves' ophthalmopathy and roughly 57 had stable Graves' hyperthyroidism. An independent validation cohort of around 19 hyperthyroidism patients and 17 patients who later progressed to ophthalmopathy tested prospective prediction of ophthalmopathy. The roughly 94 discovery patients were randomly split 7:3 into training and test sets. In addition, the study compared T-cell repertoires in thyroid tissue and in blood from six Graves' hyperthyroidism patients. After blood sampling, hyperthyroidism patients were treated with methimazole at a starting dose of 30 mg daily, and ophthalmopathy patients were treated with high-dose intravenous methylprednisolone. Libraries were constructed in a second round of multiplex PCR, after which size selection and purification were performed. Libraries were sequenced paired-end with 100 bp reads on an Illumina HiSeq2000. Raw data were processed with SOAPnuke, discarding reads with adapters, uncalled bases, mean Phred below 15, or no exact constant-primer or identifier match. COPE v1.2.5 was used to merge high-quality paired reads, and clonotypes were defined as unique nucleotide sequences. MiTCR v1.1 was used to align clonotypes to the IMGT TRBV, TRBD and TRBJ reference segments. Only V-J combinations with frequency above 0.0001, covering roughly 99% of repertoires, were analysed. A TCS score was defined as the ratio between F50 (clonal expansion) and ExV (chaos), using BLOSUM62-based TCRdist between CDR3 peptides within each V-J. Welch's t-statistics and random forest reduced fewer than 600 V-J features to 10 to 15, which were used in a naive Bayes classifier (R e1071). Sample size was not statistically predetermined, and investigators were not blinded to group allocation. The paper describes TCR Vbeta CDR3 sequencing of roughly 130 peripheral blood samples, made up of 43 ophthalmopathy patients, around 73 hyperthyroidism patients and 17 progressor patients.

This receptor chain uses TRBV11-2 and TRBJ2-2; 10 bases in between match TRBD1. The input for sequencing was peripheral blood mononuclear cells (PBMCs), taken at new diagnosis, from a patient treated with antithyroid drugs. This clonotype was sampled from a woman between 50 and 59 years old with Graves disease. Donor details come from another sample of the same person, matched by shared clones. The DNA reads TGTGCCAGCAGCTTAGACTATCGGGACAGGGGAAGAATCGGTAGTCATTCCGGGGAGCTGTTTTTT. This is translated as CASSLDYRDRGRIGSHSGELFF.